The clone carrying this T cell receptor beta chain was seen repeatedly, ten times or more. Its target is not known. The entry originates in a study of T cells in Graves' hyperthyroidism and ophthalmopathy. Study findings and constraints: The model anticipated ophthalmopathy a median approximately six months pre-onset.

Duration under 3 months, a NOSPECS grade of at least 4, and a Clinical Activity Score of at least 3 characterized the ophthalmopathy patients. Uncontrolled infection, other autoimmune disease, pregnancy or lactation barred patients from enrollment. Diagnoses rested on clinical symptoms, serum thyroxine and TRAb, thyroid ultrasound and orbital computed tomography. Amplification yielded TCR beta CDR3 regions, with RNA transcripts as the source. HTBI primers were employed in a first-round RT-PCR of the TCR CDR3. MiXCR, run by TCRdb on the multiplex PCR reads, gives a single entry per CDR3 protein. The sample lists about 300,000 distinct CDR3 sequences; roughly 19% were seen once. This sequence originates from a man between 45 and 60 years old with Graves' ophthalmopathy. The specimen was blood.

The CDR3 loop is CASSSRLAGGQRGEQFF. As DNA, the CDR3 is TGCGCCAGCAGCTCCCGACTAGCGGGAGGACAAAGGGGTGAGCAGTTCTTC. The rearrangement uses TRBV5-1 and TRBJ2-1; 13 nucleotides line up with TRBD2. The germline CDR1 and CDR2 sequences are SGHRS and YFSETQ. V lost 3 bases, J lost 9 bases, and 12 bases stayed unmatched. CDR3 length: 17 residues.